Below are 25 T cell receptor beta chains sequenced from a single sample in a study of liver allograft versus peripheral blood T cells. About the research overall: Intrahepatic T cell receptor repertoires from transplanted livers were compared against repertoires in recipients' peripheral blood.

In TCRdb, the reads were re-called with MiXCR into one record per CDR3 protein. The table has 5,000 or so distinct CDR3 sequences, more than 13% seen once. The receptors here all came from a human patient who had a liver transplant. The T cells may come from the graft donor.

Within the sample, this clonotype is medium-sized (0.01 to 0.1%). This rearrangement joins TRBV6-5 to TRBJ1-2; possibly TRBD1 for D (6 bases). The germline V and J ends were trimmed by 0 bases and 5 bases, with 7 bases remaining between them. CDR3 length: 13 residues. The germline V gene has CDR1 MNHEY and CDR2 SVGAGI. The CDR3 nucleotides are TGTGCCAGCAGTTACTCGGACAGTTATGGCTACACCTTC. Translated, it gives CASSYSDSYGYTF.

V gene TRBV4-2 combines with J gene TRBJ1-5; no firm D call. V lost 1 base, J lost 3 bases, and 1 base lay in between. The CDR3 totals 12 residues. The germline V gene has CDR1 LGHNA and CDR2 YNFKEQ. This chain's CDR3 is CASSQANQPQHF. In DNA form, the CDR3 reads TGTGCCAGCAGCCAAGCCAATCAGCCCCAGCATTTT.

In its sample, this clonotype is medium-sized. The genes are TRBV6-6 and TRBJ2-7; 7 nucleotides agree with TRBD1. Unmatched junction bases numbered 6, after V lost 4 bases and J lost 6 bases. Germline CDR1 MNHNY, CDR2 SVGAGI (reference sequence). The CDR3 has 13 amino acids. CDR3 region: CASSSSNRGEQYF. CDR3 nucleotides: TGTGCCAGCAGTTCATCAAACAGGGGCGAGCAGTACTTC.

This clonotype was found many times. The V and J genes are TRBV7-2 and TRBJ1-2; D gene ambiguous. This CDR3 spans 14 amino acids. V was pared by 5 bases and J by 1 base, with 11 bases between. Germline V gives CDR1 SGHTA, CDR2 FQGNSA. As DNA, the CDR3 is TGTGCCAGCAGCCTAACGACCCTTAACTATGGCTACACCTTC. Translation: CASSLTTLNYGYTF.

Relative to its sample, this clonotype is medium-sized. The V call is TRBV6-2 or TRBV6-3, the J call TRBJ1-4; TRBD1 might be the D (5 bases). V was shortened by 11 bases and J by 10 bases, with 29 bases between the two germline ends. The CDR3 consists of 16 residues. Germline-derived CDR1 and CDR2 are MNHEY and SVGEGT. Here the CDR3 DNA reads TGTGCCGGGCCAAGACAGCCACCTCCGGGAGTGGGAAAACTGTTTTTT. Its translation is CAGPRQPPPGVGKLFF.

The J gene is TRBJ2-1, the V gene TRBV20-1; the D is unclear. The CDR3 covers 12 residues. Per germline, CDR1 DFQATT and CDR2 SNEGSKA (reference sequence). Trimming removed 1 base at V and 7 bases at J, with 8 bases between. CDR3 coding DNA: TGCAGTGCTAGAGCCCTAGGGAATGAGCAGTTCTTC. Protein: CSARALGNEQFF.

Relative to its sample, this clonotype is medium-sized. The chain combines TRBV6-5 with TRBJ2-1; D perhaps matches TRBD2 (5 bases). Trimming left V 6 bases short and J 4 bases short, with 16 bases between. This CDR3 contains 15 residues. Germline CDR1 and CDR2: MNHEY and SVGAGI. CDR3 amino acids: CASSPAGGLYNEQFF. CDR3 coding DNA: TGTGCCAGCAGCCCGGCCGGCGGGTTATACAATGAGCAGTTCTTC.

This clonotype occurred once. The chain uses TRBV5-4 and TRBJ1-2, with 7 nucleotides matching TRBD1. In germline, CDR1 is SGHNT, CDR2 YYREEE (reference sequence). V lost 0 bases and J lost 2; bases outside the gene matches: 10. This CDR3 spans 17 amino acids. The chain's CDR3 is CASSLAPGTATNYGYTF. The CDR3 region has the DNA TGTGCCAGCAGCTTGGCCCCAGGGACAGCGACCAACTATGGCTACACCTTC.

By share of the sample, this clonotype is medium-sized. The chain combines TRBV6-1 with TRBJ2-3, with D maybe TRBD2 (5 bases). Germline CDR1 reads MNHNS; CDR2 reads SASEGT. The V end lost 7 bases, the J end lost 5 bases, and 16 bases lay between the germline ends. This CDR3 contains 14 residues. CDR3 DNA sequence: TGTGCCAGCATGGGCGGGCCAGAAGTAGATACGCAGTATTTT. Translated: CASMGGPEVDTQYF.

By share, this clonotype counts as medium-sized. The genes are TRBV6-6 and TRBJ2-7, with a weak D call TRBD2 (6 bases). CDR1 and CDR2 (germline): MNHNY, SVGAGI (reference sequence). This CDR3 contains 18 residues. The V end lost 3 bases, the J end lost 4 bases, and 25 bases lay between the germline ends. CDR3 sequence: CASSYIMGEVSVGYEQYF. CDR3 sequence (DNA): TGTGCCAGCAGTTATATCATGGGGGAGGTATCCGTCGGTTACGAGCAGTACTTC.

This clonotype was detected a few times. This chain connects TRBV10-3 to TRBJ2-1; no firm D call. The germline gives CDR1 ENHRY, CDR2 SYGVKD. The CDR3 is made up of 14 amino acids. Trimming took 7 bases from V and 2 from J, leaving 12 bases between them. The CDR3 nucleotides read TGTGCCATCACTTTCGACGCTACCTACAATGAGCAGTTCTTC. The encoded protein is CAITFDATYNEQFF.

This chain connects TRBV28 to TRBJ2-4; D is unresolved. The CDR3 is 16 amino acids. CDR1 is MDHEN and CDR2 is SYDVKM in the germline V gene. V lost 4 bases and J 5 bases, leaving 18 bases between the germline ends. The CDR3 sequence is CASSSDTQSPENIQYF. The CDR3, as DNA: TGTGCCAGCAGTTCAGACACCCAATCCCCCGAAAACATTCAGTACTTC.

The chain combines TRBV20-1 with TRBJ1-2, with D hard to call. CDR1 and CDR2 (germline): DFQATT, SNEGSKA (reference sequence). Trimming pared 1 base from V and 0 bases from J, leaving 6 bases between. The CDR3 consists of 13 residues. The DNA for the CDR3 is TGCAGTGCTAGAGCTGGGCCTAACTATGGCTACACCTTC. It specifies CSARAGPNYGYTF.

This clonotype occurred a few times. The rearrangement joins TRBV30 to TRBJ1-4; 9 positions agree with TRBD1. Germline V gene sequence: CDR1 GTSNPN, CDR2 SVGIG (reference sequence). This CDR3 has 16 residues. V dropped 0 bases and J dropped 8; count of bases not matched to a gene: 10. The CDR3 nucleotides read TGTGCCTGGAGTGTAATCGGGACAGGGACAAGCGAAAAACTGTTTTTT. This sequence encodes CAWSVIGTGTSEKLFF. Looking up the rest from reference TRBV30 and TRBJ1-4 gives the full variable domain: SQTIHQWPATLVQPVGSPLSLECTVEGTSNPNLYWYRQAAGRGLQLLFYSVGIGQISSEVPQNLSASRPQDRQFILSSKKLLLSDSGFYLCAWSVIGTGTSEKLFFGSGTQLSVL.

This clonotype was recorded many times. This sequence joins TRBV18 and TRBJ2-5, with 10 positions matching TRBD2. This CDR3 comprises 20 residues. Germline lookup yields CDR1 KGHSH and CDR2 LQKENI. The trim removed 2 bases at V and 2 bases at J, leaving 17 bases unmatched. As DNA, the CDR3 is TGTGCCAGCTCACCAGCTACCGGGACTAGCGATTGGGCGAGACAAGAGACCCAGTACTTC. Residues: CASSPATGTSDWARQETQYF.

This clonotype rates as medium-sized (0.01 to 0.1%). The chain recombines TRBV14 with TRBJ1-2; D not certain. The CDR3 runs 13 residues. V lost 4 bases and J lost 6, with 12 bases in between. The V gene's germline CDR1 is SGHDN and CDR2 FVKESK. The CDR3 loop is CASSPRAGDGYTF. For the CDR3, the DNA is TGTGCCAGCAGCCCCCGAGCGGGCGATGGCTACACCTTC.

This clonotype was detected a few times. The chain employs TRBV30 and TRBJ2-7, with 7 bases aligning to TRBD2. The CDR3 contains 11 residues. The V segment lost 2 bases and the J segment 6 bases; nucleotides outside the gene matches: 1. Germline CDR1 is GTSNPN and CDR2 is SVGIG (reference sequence). The CDR3 is CAWSWGGEQYF. The CDR3 DNA sequence: TGTGCCTGGAGTTGGGGGGGCGAGCAGTACTTC.

This clonotype has more than one count but fewer than ten. V gene TRBV20-1 combines with J gene TRBJ1-5; D is uncertain. Trimming removed 5 bases at V and 0 bases at J, with 5 bases between. Germline values: CDR1 DFQATT, CDR2 SNEGSKA (reference sequence). The CDR3 runs to 12 residues. The CDR3 DNA follows: TGCAGTGCTTGGGATAGCAATCAGCCCCAGCATTTT. Amino acid sequence: CSAWDSNQPQHF.

This chain uses TRBV5-4 with TRBJ1-6; 8 positions match TRBD1. The CDR3 is 15 residues long. Germline V gene lookup returns CDR1 SGHNT and CDR2 YYREEE (reference sequence). The trim removed 2 bases at V and 3 bases at J, leaving 1 base unmatched. CDR3 sequence: CASSLGQGYNSPLHF. CDR3 nucleotide sequence: TGTGCCAGCAGCTTAGGACAGGGCTATAATTCACCCCTCCACTTT.

As regards this clonotype: This sequence may be a read error, since a much larger clone differs from it by one base. This chain links TRBV20-1 with TRBJ1-1; D gene uncertain. CDR1 and CDR2 from the germline V gene are DFQATT and SNEGSKA (reference sequence). The CDR3 contains 15 residues. The CDR3 nucleotides read TGCCGTGCTAGAGATCCGGGTATTTCGGGAACTGAAGCTTTCTTT. This sequence encodes CRARDPGISGTEAFF.

This chain connects TRBV9 to TRBJ2-4, with 7 bases matching TRBD1. CDR1 and CDR2 from the germline V gene are SGDLS and YYNGEE. This CDR3 has 12 amino acids. J was trimmed by 7 bases and V by 8 bases; bases with no gene match: 6. This chain's CDR3 is CASADRANIQYF. The CDR3 nucleotides are TGTGCCAGTGCCGACAGGGCGAACATTCAGTACTTC.

By sample fraction, this clonotype is medium-sized (0.01 to 0.1%). J is TRBJ2-7 and V is TRBV28; D remains ambiguous. Trimming removed 8 bases at V and 2 bases at J, with 13 bases between. The CDR3 consists of 13 residues. Germline CDR1 and CDR2: MDHEN and SYDVKM. CDR3 amino acids: CASHRPIPYEQYF. CDR3 bases: TGTGCCAGCCACAGACCCATACCCTACGAGCAGTACTTC. Full variable domain (rest looked up from reference TRBV28 and TRBJ2-7): DVKVTQSSRYLVKRTGEKVFLECVQDMDHENMFWYRQDPGLGLRLIYFSYDVKMKEKGDIPEGYSVSREKKERFSLILESASTNQTSMYLCASHRPIPYEQYFGPGTRLTVT.

This clonotype was detected many times. J is TRBJ2-7 and V is TRBV12-3 or TRBV12-4, with TRBD2 matching 13 bases. CDR3 length: 17 residues. V was pared by 1 base and J by 1 base, with 4 bases of the junction left unmatched. The CDR3 DNA follows: TGTGCCAGCAGTTTAGGAGCGGGACTAGCGGGATCCTACGAGCAGTACTTC. Protein product: CASSLGAGLAGSYEQYF.

This clonotype was counted only a few times. The V gene is TRBV5-4, the J gene TRBJ1-1; D is uncertain. The V end was cut by 0 bases, the J end by 0 bases, with 9 bases between. The CDR3 runs 15 residues. Germline loops: CDR1 SGHNT, CDR2 YYREEE (reference sequence). The CDR3 DNA reads as TGTGCCAGCAGCTTGGCCGGAGTCTTGAACACTGAAGCTTTCTTT. It translates to CASSLAGVLNTEAFF.

Concerning this clonotype itself: It is likely a read error: a sequence one base away is far more abundant. This chain joins TRBV27 and TRBJ1-2; D remains unclear. This CDR3 has 13 residues. Germline values: CDR1 MNHEY, CDR2 SMNVEV (reference sequence). Trimming removed 5 bases from V and 8 bases from J, with 15 bases in between. The CDR3 region is CASSDDERRGYTF. The CDR3, as DNA: TGTGCCAGCAGTGATGATGAACGGAGGGGCTACACCTTC.